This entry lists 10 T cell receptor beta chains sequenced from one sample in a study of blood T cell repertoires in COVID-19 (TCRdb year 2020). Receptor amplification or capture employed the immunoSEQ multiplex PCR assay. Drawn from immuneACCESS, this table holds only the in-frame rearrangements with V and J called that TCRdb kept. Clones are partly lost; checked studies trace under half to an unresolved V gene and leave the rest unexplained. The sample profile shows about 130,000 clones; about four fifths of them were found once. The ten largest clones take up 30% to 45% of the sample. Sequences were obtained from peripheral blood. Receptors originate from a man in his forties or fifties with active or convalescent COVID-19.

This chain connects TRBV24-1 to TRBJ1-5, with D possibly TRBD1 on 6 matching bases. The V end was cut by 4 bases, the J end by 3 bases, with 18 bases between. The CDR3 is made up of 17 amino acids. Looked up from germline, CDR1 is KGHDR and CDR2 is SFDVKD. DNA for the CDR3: TGTGCCACCAGTGACACTCGTTCAACAGGGTCCAATCAGCCCCAGCATTTT. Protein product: CATSDTRSTGSNQPQHF.

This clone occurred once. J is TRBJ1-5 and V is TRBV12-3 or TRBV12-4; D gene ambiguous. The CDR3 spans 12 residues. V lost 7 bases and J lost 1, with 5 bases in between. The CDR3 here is CASTRSNQPQHF. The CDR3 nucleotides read TGTGCCAGCACGCGGAGCAATCAGCCCCAGCATTTT.

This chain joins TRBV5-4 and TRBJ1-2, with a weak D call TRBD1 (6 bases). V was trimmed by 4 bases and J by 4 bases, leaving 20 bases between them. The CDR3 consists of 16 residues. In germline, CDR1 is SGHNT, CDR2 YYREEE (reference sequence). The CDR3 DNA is TGTGCCAGCAGCCTCGGTGAGGGGGAACGGAGCTATGGCTACACCTTC. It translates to CASSLGEGERSYGYTF. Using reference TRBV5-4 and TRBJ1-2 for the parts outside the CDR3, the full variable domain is ETGVTQSPTHLIKTRGQQVTLRCSSQSGHNTVSWYQQALGQGPQFIFQYYREEENGRGNFPPRFSGLQFPNYSSELNVNALELDDSALYLCASSLGEGERSYGYTFGSGTRLTVV.

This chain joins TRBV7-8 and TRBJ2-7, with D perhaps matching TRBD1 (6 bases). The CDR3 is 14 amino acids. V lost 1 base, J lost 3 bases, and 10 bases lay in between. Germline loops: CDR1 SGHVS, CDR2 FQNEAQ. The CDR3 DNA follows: TGTGCCAGCAGCTTAGTGTGGGACAACTACGAGCAGTACTTC. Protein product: CASSLVWDNYEQYF.

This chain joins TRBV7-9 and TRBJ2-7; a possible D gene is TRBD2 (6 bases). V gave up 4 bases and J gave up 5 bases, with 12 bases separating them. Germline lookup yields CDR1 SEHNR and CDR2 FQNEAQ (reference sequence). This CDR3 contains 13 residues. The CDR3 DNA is TGTGCCAGCAGCTCTATGTCGGGGGACGAGCAGTACTTC. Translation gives CASSSMSGDEQYF.

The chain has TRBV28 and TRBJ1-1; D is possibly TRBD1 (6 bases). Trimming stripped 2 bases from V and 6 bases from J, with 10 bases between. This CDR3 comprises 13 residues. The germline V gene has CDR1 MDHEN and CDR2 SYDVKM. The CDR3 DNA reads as TGTGCCAGCAGTTTAGGACAGCCCCCTGAAGCTTTCTTT. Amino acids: CASSLGQPPEAFF.

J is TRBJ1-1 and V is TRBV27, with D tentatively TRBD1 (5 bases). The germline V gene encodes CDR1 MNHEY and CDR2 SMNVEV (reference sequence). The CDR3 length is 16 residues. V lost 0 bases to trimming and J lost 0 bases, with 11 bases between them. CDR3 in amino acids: CASSLSPDSMNTEAFF. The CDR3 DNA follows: TGTGCCAGCAGTTTATCCCCCGACAGCATGAACACTGAAGCTTTCTTT.

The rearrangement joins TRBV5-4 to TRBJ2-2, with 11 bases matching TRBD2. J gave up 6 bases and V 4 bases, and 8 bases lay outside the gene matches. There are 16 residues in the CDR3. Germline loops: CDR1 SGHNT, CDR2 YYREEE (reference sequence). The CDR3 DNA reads TGTGCCAGCAGCCCAACTAGCGGGAGCGGAGCCGGGGAGCTGTTTTTT. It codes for CASSPTSGSGAGELFF. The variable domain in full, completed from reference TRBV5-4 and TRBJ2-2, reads ETGVTQSPTHLIKTRGQQVTLRCSSQSGHNTVSWYQQALGQGPQFIFQYYREEENGRGNFPPRFSGLQFPNYSSELNVNALELDDSALYLCASSPTSGSGAGELFFGEGSRLTVL.

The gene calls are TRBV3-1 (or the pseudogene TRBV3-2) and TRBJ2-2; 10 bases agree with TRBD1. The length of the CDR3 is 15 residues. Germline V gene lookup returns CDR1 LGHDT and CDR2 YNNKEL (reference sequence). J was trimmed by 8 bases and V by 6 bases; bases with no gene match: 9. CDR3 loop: CASSPGTGEWGELFF. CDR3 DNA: TGTGCCAGCAGTCCCGGGACAGGGGAATGGGGGGAGCTGTTTTTT.

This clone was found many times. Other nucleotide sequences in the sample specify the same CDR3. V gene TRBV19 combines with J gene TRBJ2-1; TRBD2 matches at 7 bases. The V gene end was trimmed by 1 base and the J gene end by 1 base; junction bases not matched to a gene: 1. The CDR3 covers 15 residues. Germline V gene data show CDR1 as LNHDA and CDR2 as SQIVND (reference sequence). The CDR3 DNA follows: TGTGCCAGTAGTATAGGGGGGGGGTCCTACAATGAGCAGTTCTTC. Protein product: CASSIGGGSYNEQFF.